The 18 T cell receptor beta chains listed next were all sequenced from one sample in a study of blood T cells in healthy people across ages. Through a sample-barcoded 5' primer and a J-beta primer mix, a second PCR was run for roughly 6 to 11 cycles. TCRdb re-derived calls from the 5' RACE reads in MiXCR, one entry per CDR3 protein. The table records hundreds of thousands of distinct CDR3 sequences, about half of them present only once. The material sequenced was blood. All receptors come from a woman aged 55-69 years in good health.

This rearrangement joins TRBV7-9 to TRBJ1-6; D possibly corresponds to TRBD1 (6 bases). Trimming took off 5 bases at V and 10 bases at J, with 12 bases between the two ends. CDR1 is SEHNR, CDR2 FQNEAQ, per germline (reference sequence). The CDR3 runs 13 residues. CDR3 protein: CASSAKGDSPLHF. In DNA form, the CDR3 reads TGTGCCAGCAGCGCCAAGGGGGACTCACCCCTCCACTTT.

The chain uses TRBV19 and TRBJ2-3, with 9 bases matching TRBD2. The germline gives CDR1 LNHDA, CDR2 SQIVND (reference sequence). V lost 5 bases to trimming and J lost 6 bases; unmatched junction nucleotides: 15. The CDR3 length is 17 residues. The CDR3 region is CASSQPAFSGRADTQYF. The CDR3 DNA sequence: TGTGCCAGTAGTCAGCCTGCTTTTAGCGGGAGAGCGGATACGCAGTATTTT.

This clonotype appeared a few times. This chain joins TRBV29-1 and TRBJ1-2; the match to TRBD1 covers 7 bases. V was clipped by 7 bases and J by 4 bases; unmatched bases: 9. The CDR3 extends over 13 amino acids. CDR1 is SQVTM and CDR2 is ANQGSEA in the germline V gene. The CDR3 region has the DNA TGCAGCGCCGAGGGGGCGAAGGGCTATGGCTACACCTTC. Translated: CSAEGAKGYGYTF.

The CDR3 here is CASRIRGDNSPLHF. The DNA of the CDR3 is TGTGCCAGCCGAATCAGGGGCGATAATTCACCCCTCCACTTT. This chain uses TRBV7-2 with TRBJ1-6; perhaps TRBD1 as D (6 bases). The CDR3 totals 14 residues. V gave up 8 bases and J gave up 5 bases, with 13 bases separating them. CDR1 is SGHTA and CDR2 is FQGNSA in the germline V gene.

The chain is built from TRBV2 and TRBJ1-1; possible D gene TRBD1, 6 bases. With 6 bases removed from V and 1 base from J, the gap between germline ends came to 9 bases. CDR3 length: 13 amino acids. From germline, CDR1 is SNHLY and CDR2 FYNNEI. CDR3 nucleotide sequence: TGTGCCAGCAGCGGACAGCCGAACACTGAAGCTTTCTTT. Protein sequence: CASSGQPNTEAFF.

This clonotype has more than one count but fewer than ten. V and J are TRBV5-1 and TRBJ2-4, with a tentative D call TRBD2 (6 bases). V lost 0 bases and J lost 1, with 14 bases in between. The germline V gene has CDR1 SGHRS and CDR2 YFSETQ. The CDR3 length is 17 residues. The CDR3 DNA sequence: TGCGCCAGCAGCTTGGATGGGGGGAGATTGGCCAAAAACATTCAGTACTTC. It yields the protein CASSLDGGRLAKNIQYF.

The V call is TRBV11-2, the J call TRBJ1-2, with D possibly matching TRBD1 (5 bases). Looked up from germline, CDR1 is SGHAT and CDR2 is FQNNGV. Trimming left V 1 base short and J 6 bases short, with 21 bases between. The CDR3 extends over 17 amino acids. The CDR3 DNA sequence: TGTGCCAGCAGCTTAGGCTACCGGGGCCCAAAAGGGGATGGCTACACCTTC. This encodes CASSLGYRGPKGDGYTF.

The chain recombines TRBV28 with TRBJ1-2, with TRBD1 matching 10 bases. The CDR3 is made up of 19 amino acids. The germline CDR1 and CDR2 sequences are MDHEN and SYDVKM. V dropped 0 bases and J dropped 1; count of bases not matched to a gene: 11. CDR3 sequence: CASSLWDIDRGRGNYGYTF. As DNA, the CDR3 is TGTGCCAGCAGTTTATGGGATATCGACAGGGGGCGCGGTAACTATGGCTACACCTTC.

In DNA form, the CDR3 reads TGTGCCAGCAGCTCGAGGTGGCACACCCCTTACTCTGGGGCCAACGTCCTGACTTTC. This encodes CASSSRWHTPYSGANVLTF. This sequence joins TRBV7-9 and TRBJ2-6, with unresolved D. CDR1 is SEHNR, CDR2 FQNEAQ, per germline (reference sequence). V lost 4 bases, J lost 0 bases, and 19 bases lay in between. This CDR3 region has 19 residues.

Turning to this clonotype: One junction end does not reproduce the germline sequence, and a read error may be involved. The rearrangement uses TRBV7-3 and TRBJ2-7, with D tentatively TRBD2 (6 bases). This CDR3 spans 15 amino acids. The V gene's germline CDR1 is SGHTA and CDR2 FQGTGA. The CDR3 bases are TGTGCCGGCAGCGCGGGACCCGGCAGCTCCTACGAGCAGTACTTC. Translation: CAGSAGPGSSYEQYF.

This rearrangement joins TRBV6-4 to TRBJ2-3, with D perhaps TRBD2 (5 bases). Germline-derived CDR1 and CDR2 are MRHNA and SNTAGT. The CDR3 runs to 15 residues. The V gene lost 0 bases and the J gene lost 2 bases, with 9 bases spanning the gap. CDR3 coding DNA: TGTGCCAGCAGTGACTCGAGCGGCCACACAGATACGCAGTATTTT. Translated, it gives CASSDSSGHTDTQYF.

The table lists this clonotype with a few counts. The CDR3 region is CATQLTSSYNEQFF. The DNA of the CDR3 is TGTGCCACTCAACTGACAAGCTCCTACAATGAGCAGTTCTTC. The chain combines TRBV2 with TRBJ2-1; D is undetermined. In germline, CDR1 is SNHLY, CDR2 FYNNEI. The CDR3 runs 14 residues. Trimming shortened V by 10 bases and J by 0 bases, and 13 bases separated the two germline ends.

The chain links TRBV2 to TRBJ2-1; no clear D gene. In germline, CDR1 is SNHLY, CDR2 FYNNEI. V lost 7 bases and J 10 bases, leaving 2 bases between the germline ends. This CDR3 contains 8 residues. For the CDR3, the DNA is TGTGCCAGCATAGAGCAGTTCTTC. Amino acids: CASIEQFF.

CDR3 residues: CASSPTVRGDTEAFF. The DNA for the CDR3 is TGCGCCAGCAGCCCCACTGTTAGAGGGGACACTGAAGCTTTCTTT. This sequence joins TRBV5-1 and TRBJ1-1; TRBD1 is a possible D gene (5 bases). Germline V gene sequence: CDR1 SGHRS, CDR2 YFSETQ. The CDR3 has 15 amino acids. The V end was cut by 4 bases, the J end by 3 bases, with 16 bases between.

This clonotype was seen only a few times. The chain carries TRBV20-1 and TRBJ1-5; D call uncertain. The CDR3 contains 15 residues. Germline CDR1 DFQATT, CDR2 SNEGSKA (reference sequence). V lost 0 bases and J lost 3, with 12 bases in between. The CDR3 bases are TGCAGTGCTAGAGATCTAAGAAGAAACAATCAGCCCCAGCATTTT. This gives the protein CSARDLRRNNQPQHF.

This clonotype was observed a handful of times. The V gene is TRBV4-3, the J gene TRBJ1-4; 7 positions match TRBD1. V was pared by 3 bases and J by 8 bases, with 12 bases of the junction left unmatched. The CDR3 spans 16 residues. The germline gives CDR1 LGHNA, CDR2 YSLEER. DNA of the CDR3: TGCGCCAGCAGCCAGGATACAGGGGAGTCAGGGGAAAAACTGTTTTTT. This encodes CASSQDTGESGEKLFF.

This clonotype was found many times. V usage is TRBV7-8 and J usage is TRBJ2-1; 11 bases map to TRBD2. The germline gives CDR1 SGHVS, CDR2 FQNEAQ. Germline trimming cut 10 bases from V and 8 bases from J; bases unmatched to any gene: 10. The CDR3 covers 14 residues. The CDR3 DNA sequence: TGTGCCACCGAAACTAGCGGGAGTATCTATGAGCAGTTCTTC. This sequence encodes CATETSGSIYEQFF.

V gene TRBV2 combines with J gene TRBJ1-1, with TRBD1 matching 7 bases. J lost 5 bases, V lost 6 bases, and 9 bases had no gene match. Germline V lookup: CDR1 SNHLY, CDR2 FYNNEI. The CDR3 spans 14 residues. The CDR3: CASSATGRGTEAFF. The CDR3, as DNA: TGTGCCAGCAGCGCGACAGGGAGGGGGACTGAAGCTTTCTTT.